The 21 T cell receptor beta chains given below trace back to one sample, sequenced in a study of blood T cell repertoires in COVID-19. Measured with immunoSEQ multiplex PCR; TCRdb has only the in-frame clones, and not every one. The data show fewer than 350,000 clones, about 85% seen once. Sequencing used PBMCs or T cells enriched from blood (not recorded which). The receptors stem from a young woman who had been exposed to COVID-19.

The chain recombines TRBV6-5 with TRBJ2-7, with 7 bases lining up with TRBD1. The CDR3 is made up of 15 amino acids. V shed 6 bases and J 3 bases; nucleotides not matched to a gene: 11. Per the germline V gene, CDR1 is MNHEY and CDR2 is SVGAGI. The CDR3 DNA reads as TGTGCCAGCAGCGACCGGGACAGAGCCCACTACGAGCAGTACTTC. It is translated as CASSDRDRAHYEQYF.

This clone was observed a handful of times. The chain joins TRBV19 to TRBJ1-3, with a weak D call TRBD1 (6 bases). The CDR3 is made up of 16 amino acids. The germline V gene encodes CDR1 LNHDA and CDR2 SQIVND (reference sequence). V gave up 3 bases and J gave up 1 base, with 13 bases separating them. The CDR3 DNA is TGTGCCAGTAGTATTACAGGGCTCACTTCTGGAAACACCATATATTTT. It encodes CASSITGLTSGNTIYF.

This sequence joins TRBV3-1 (or the pseudogene TRBV3-2) and TRBJ2-1; perhaps TRBD1 as D (5 bases). The V gene lost 0 bases and the J gene lost 5 bases, with 11 bases spanning the gap. CDR1 LGHDT and CDR2 YNNKEL come from the germline V gene (reference sequence). The CDR3 is 15 residues long. This CDR3 is CASSQDWGLNNEQFF. CDR3 in DNA: TGTGCCAGCAGCCAAGATTGGGGCCTAAACAATGAGCAGTTCTTC.

The J gene is TRBJ2-3, the V gene TRBV9; no reliable D call. Germline-derived CDR1 and CDR2 are SGDLS and YYNGEE. This CDR3 is 12 amino acids long. V lost 0 bases and J 7 bases, leaving 6 bases between the germline ends. In DNA form, the CDR3 reads TGTGCCAGCAGCGTAGATAGTAATACGCAGTATTTT. It is translated as CASSVDSNTQYF.

V and J are TRBV9 and TRBJ2-7; the match to TRBD2 covers 7 bases. The CDR3 loop spans 15 amino acids. Trimming took 0 bases from V and 3 from J; bases not matched to a gene: 6. Germline V CDR1 and CDR2: SGDLS, YYNGEE. The CDR3 sequence: CASSVGGSGHYEQYF. CDR3 DNA: TGTGCCAGCAGCGTAGGGGGTAGCGGGCACTACGAGCAGTACTTC.

This clone was recorded once. This chain links TRBV4-1 with TRBJ2-7, with 8 bases that match TRBD2. CDR3 size: 16 residues. V shed 0 bases and J 5 bases; nucleotides not matched to a gene: 9. CDR1 and CDR2 from the germline V gene are MGHRA and YSYEKL. The CDR3 sequence is CASSQEILAGRDEQYF. CDR3 bases: TGCGCCAGCAGCCAAGAAATTTTAGCGGGACGAGACGAGCAGTACTTC.

This clone was seen only once. This rearrangement joins TRBV3-1 (or the pseudogene TRBV3-2) to TRBJ2-1, with 7 bases lining up with TRBD2. The CDR3 has 15 amino acids. With 0 bases clipped from V and 5 bases from J, the junction kept 4 bases outside the gene matches. CDR1 is LGHDT and CDR2 is YNNKEL in the germline V gene (reference sequence). CDR3 nucleotide sequence: TGTGCCAGCAGCCAAGACAGCGGGGCCCACAATGAGCAGTTCTTC. It encodes CASSQDSGAHNEQFF.

This chain connects TRBV30 to TRBJ1-3; TRBD1 agrees at 9 bases. Germline V gene sequence: CDR1 GTSNPN, CDR2 SVGIG (reference sequence). The CDR3 loop spans 15 amino acids. The junction had 11 bases not matched to a gene; V was cut back by 8 bases and J by 3 bases. The CDR3 nucleotides are TGTGCCGGGACCGGGACAGGGTTAATTGGAAACACCATATATTTT. Translated: CAGTGTGLIGNTIYF.

This chain connects TRBV19 to TRBJ1-1, with 7 bases aligning to TRBD1. CDR1 is LNHDA and CDR2 is SQIVND in the germline V gene (reference sequence). V dropped 6 bases and J dropped 0; count of bases not matched to a gene: 4. There are 14 residues in the CDR3. Here the CDR3 DNA reads TGTGCCAGTAGAGCGCAGGGGGTGAACACTGAAGCTTTCTTT. Its protein product is CASRAQGVNTEAFF.

The V call is TRBV6-6, the J call TRBJ2-2, with 12 positions matching TRBD1. Germline V gene data show CDR1 as MNHNY and CDR2 as SVGAGI (reference sequence). The CDR3 contains 15 residues. With 4 bases clipped from V and 7 bases from J, the junction kept 4 bases outside the gene matches. CDR3 in amino acids: CASSSGQGAIGELFF. In DNA form, the CDR3 reads TGTGCCAGCAGTTCGGGACAGGGGGCAATCGGGGAGCTGTTTTTT.

The chain has TRBV2 and TRBJ1-1, with 9 bases lining up with TRBD1. CDR1 and CDR2 from the germline V gene are SNHLY and FYNNEI. The V and J ends lost 6 bases and 4 bases, in that order; junction bases with no gene match: 6. The CDR3 has 14 amino acids. The CDR3 DNA is TGTGCCAGCAGGGGGACAGGGATAGGCACTGAAGCTTTCTTT. This codes for CASRGTGIGTEAFF.

Details on this clone: Other DNA sequences from this sample encode an identical CDR3 as well. This chain links TRBV5-1 with TRBJ2-1; 13 bases align to TRBD2. V shed 4 bases, J shed 0 bases, and the junction held 1 base outside the gene matches. CDR1 and CDR2 (germline): SGHRS, YFSETQ. The CDR3 covers 16 residues. CDR3 amino acids: CASSRTSGSSYNEQFF. CDR3 nucleotides: TGCGCCAGCAGCCGGACTAGCGGGAGCTCCTACAATGAGCAGTTCTTC. The complete variable domain, with remaining parts taken from reference TRBV5-1 and TRBJ2-1, reads KAGVTQTPRYLIKTRGQQVTLSCSPISGHRSVSWYQQTPGQGLQFLFEYFSETQRNKGNFPGRFSGRQFSNSRSEMNVSTLELGDSALYLCASSRTSGSSYNEQFFGPGTRLTVL.

The chain uses TRBV4-3 and TRBJ2-7; D not certain. The germline CDR1 and CDR2 sequences are LGHNA and YSLEER. Trimming left V 0 bases short and J 1 base short, with 10 bases between. The CDR3 consists of 15 residues. The CDR3 region is CASSQDRGTSYEQYF. The CDR3 DNA follows: TGCGCCAGCAGCCAAGATAGAGGAACGTCCTACGAGCAGTACTTC.

The chain recombines TRBV14 with TRBJ1-1; no reliable D call. Germline assignment: CDR1 SGHDN and CDR2 FVKESK. Trimming removed 1 base from V and 2 bases from J, with 5 bases in between. The CDR3 is 13 amino acids. CDR3 in DNA: TGTGCCAGCAGCCAAGTATTTAACACTGAAGCTTTCTTT. This translates into CASSQVFNTEAFF.

The chain is built from TRBV11-2 and TRBJ1-2; D is perhaps TRBD1 (6 bases). Trimming left V 0 bases short and J 0 bases short, with 14 bases between. The germline CDR1 and CDR2 sequences are SGHAT and FQNNGV. The CDR3 length is 17 residues. CDR3 DNA sequence: TGTGCCAGCAGCTTAGAGGCGGGGGCAGGTTCTAACTATGGCTACACCTTC. Its protein product is CASSLEAGAGSNYGYTF. Variable domain in full (rest from reference TRBV11-2 and TRBJ1-2): EAGVAQSPRYKIIEKRQSVAFWCNPISGHATLYWYQQILGQGPKLLIQFQNNGVVDDSQLPKDRFSAERLKGVDSTLKIQPAKLEDSAVYLCASSLEAGAGSNYGYTFGSGTRLTVV.

The rearrangement links TRBV27 to TRBJ2-7; 7 positions agree with TRBD1. The CDR3 runs 13 residues. V dropped 2 bases and J dropped 4; count of bases not matched to a gene: 2. CDR1 and CDR2 from the germline V gene are MNHEY and SMNVEV (reference sequence). CDR3 DNA sequence: TGTGCCAGCAGTTTAGGGACAGCTTACGAGCAGTACTTC. It specifies CASSLGTAYEQYF.

The CDR3 sequence is CASSASGVGYEQYF. The CDR3 region has the DNA TGTGCCAGCAGCGCGAGCGGAGTGGGTTACGAGCAGTACTTC. V and J are TRBV7-3 and TRBJ2-7, with D perhaps matching TRBD2 (5 bases). Deletions cut 5 bases from V and 4 bases from J, with 15 bases between. The CDR3 extends over 14 amino acids. Per germline, CDR1 SGHTA and CDR2 FQGTGA.

The chain links TRBV7-9 to TRBJ2-5; TRBD2 agrees at 7 bases. CDR3 length: 15 residues. Germline CDR1 and CDR2: SEHNR and FQNEAQ (reference sequence). The V segment lost 5 bases and the J segment 2 bases; nucleotides outside the gene matches: 8. This chain's CDR3 is CASSRSGGGQETQYF. CDR3 nucleotide sequence: TGTGCCAGCAGCCGGTCGGGCGGGGGTCAAGAGACCCAGTACTTC.

V and J are TRBV7-3 and TRBJ1-1; the match to TRBD1 covers 8 bases. This CDR3 is 14 amino acids long. In germline, CDR1 is SGHTA, CDR2 FQGTGA. Trimming cost V 2 bases and J 3 bases; bases outside gene matches: 2. The CDR3 DNA follows: TGTGCCAGCAGCTTAGACAGGGGAGACACTGAAGCTTTCTTT. This encodes CASSLDRGDTEAFF.

The chain links TRBV20-1 to TRBJ2-3, with a possible D match to TRBD1 (6 bases). Trimming cost V 3 bases and J 5 bases, with 12 bases left between them. Germline V lookup: CDR1 DFQATT, CDR2 SNEGSKA (reference sequence). The CDR3 is 13 amino acids. Here the CDR3 reads CSASGGLEDTQYF. The CDR3 bases are TGCAGTGCTAGTGGGGGCCTGGAAGATACGCAGTATTTT.

The chain recombines TRBV28 with TRBJ1-2; no clear D. The length of the CDR3 is 13 residues. V lost 3 bases and J 7 bases, leaving 12 bases between the germline ends. From germline, CDR1 is MDHEN and CDR2 SYDVKM. The CDR3 DNA sequence: TGTGCCAGCAGTTTGGGTCAGCGACGTGGCTACACCTTC. Translated, it gives CASSLGQRRGYTF.